Listed below are T cell receptor beta chains from one sample, sequenced in a study of metastatic and nonmetastatic thyroid tumors. TCRdb ran MiXCR on the PCR reads. The sample lists about 59,000 clones; under 30% were seen once. Sequences were obtained from blood. The receptors were gathered from a female donor with papillary thyroid cancer or a benign thyroid nodule (not recorded which). Some clones in this sample may be carry-over from other donors' samples. Both conserved end residues are part of each CDR3. The D gene is left open where the match is weak. A row's size may be missing; if present it is once, few, many or a size class.

CDR3 DNA,CDR3 protein,clone size,D gene,J gene,CDR3 length,V gene
TGTGCCAGCAGTCGGGACGGGTACGAGCAGTACTTC,CASSRDGYEQYF,NA,NA,TRBJ2-7,12,TRBV2
TGTGCCAGCAGTTTAATTGAACTACAGGGCTTGTTTAATCAGCCCCAGCATTTT,CASSLIELQGLFNQPQHF,few,NA,TRBJ1-5,18,TRBV28
TGTGCCAGTAGTCCCCCCCCAGGTAATGGCAATCAGCCCCAGCATTTT,CASSPPPGNGNQPQHF,once,NA,TRBJ1-5,16,TRBV19
TGTGCCAGCAGTACCGGGACAGGGGTCGGCTACACCTTC,CASSTGTGVGYTF,NA,TRBD1,TRBJ1-2,13,TRBV6-2/TRBV6-3
TGTGCCAGCAGTTACTCGATCCAGGGGGCTGGCTACACCTTC,CASSYSIQGAGYTF,few,TRBD1,TRBJ1-2,14,TRBV6-6
TGCGCCAGCAGCTCAGGGACTAGCGGAACTACGTGGCAGTACTTC,CASSSGTSGTTWQYF,NA,TRBD2,TRBJ2-7,15,TRBV5-1
TGTGCCACCAGTGATGATAACGAGCAGTACTTC,CATSDDNEQYF,NA,NA,TRBJ2-7,11,TRBV24-1
TGTGCCAGCAGCAGGAAAGGATGGGATTCACCCCTCCACTTT,CASSRKGWDSPLHF,NA,NA,TRBJ1-6,14,TRBV7-9
TGTGCCAGCAGTTACTCAGCTGAGCCCCAGCATTTT,CASSYSAEPQHF,NA,NA,TRBJ1-5,12,TRBV6-2/TRBV6-3
TGCGCCAGCAGCCTAGGGGGCCATAGCGGGAGTTATCACAATGAGCAGTTCTTC,CASSLGGHSGSYHNEQFF,many,TRBD2,TRBJ2-1,18,TRBV4-3
TGTGCCAGCAGTGCTAGCGGGGGGACCTACGAGCAGTACTTC,CASSASGGTYEQYF,NA,TRBD2,TRBJ2-7,14,TRBV6-1
TGTGCCAGCAGTTCCCAAGAGGCGCTCAATGAGCAGTTCTTC,CASSSQEALNEQFF,NA,NA,TRBJ2-1,14,TRBV12-3/TRBV12-4
TGTGCCAGCAGTTTCGTGGATCGGTATGGCTACACCTTC,CASSFVDRYGYTF,medium-sized,NA,TRBJ1-2,13,TRBV28
TGTGCCAGTAGTACCTTATTTCGTGGCGGAGGCACAGATACGCAGTATTTT,CASSTLFRGGGTDTQYF,NA,NA,TRBJ2-3,17,TRBV19
TGTGCCAGTAGTTTGGGACGTATGACTAATGAAAAACTGTTTTTT,CASSLGRMTNEKLFF,NA,NA,TRBJ1-4,15,TRBV19
TGTGCCAGCAGTGAAGGGCTAGCGGGGTTCTACGAGCAGTACTTC,CASSEGLAGFYEQYF,many,TRBD2,TRBJ2-7,15,TRBV6-1
TGTGCCAGCAGTGCCCGACAGGATCTAGCCAAAAACATTCAGTACTTC,CASSARQDLAKNIQYF,NA,NA,TRBJ2-4,16,TRBV6-1
TGTGCCAGCGGTTTACTCCCTGTGGTCAACGTCCTGACTTTC,CASGLLPVVNVLTF,few,NA,TRBJ2-6,14,TRBV27
TGTGCCAGCAGTGAGACAGTAGCCTACGAGCCTTACTTC,CASSETVAYEPYF,NA,NA,TRBJ2-7,13,TRBV6-1
TGTGCCATCAGTGAAGCCGGCAGGGGAAGCTCACCCCTCCACTTT,CAISEAGRGSSPLHF,few,NA,TRBJ1-6,15,TRBV10-3
TGCGCCAGCAGCCAAGACCCAGGGGTCCAGCCCCAGCATTTT,CASSQDPGVQPQHF,NA,NA,TRBJ1-5,14,TRBV4-1
TGTGCCACCAGCAGAGATAGCGGACTAGGGAAAGCAGGATACGAGCAGTACTTC,CATSRDSGLGKAGYEQYF,NA,TRBD2,TRBJ2-7,18,TRBV15
TGTGCCAGCAGAGCGGGGTCTCCCTACGAGCAGTACTTC,CASRAGSPYEQYF,many,TRBD2,TRBJ2-7,13,TRBV2
TGTGCCAGCAGCTTTTCCCCCCAGGTAACCTATAATTCACCCCTCCACTTT,CASSFSPQVTYNSPLHF,few,NA,TRBJ1-6,17,TRBV11-2
TGTGCCAGCAGTTCCTTGGGGGCTGGCTACACCTTC,CASSSLGAGYTF,few,NA,TRBJ1-2,12,TRBV12-3/TRBV12-4
TGTGCCAGCAGTCCGTACTCGGGGAGGAGTGAGCAGTACTTC,CASSPYSGRSEQYF,NA,NA,TRBJ2-7,14,TRBV27
TGTGCCAGCAGTCCCCCCCTCACAGATACGCAGTATTTT,CASSPPLTDTQYF,NA,NA,TRBJ2-3,13,TRBV28
TGTGCCTGGAGTGTCAAAGGGGTAGGAAACACCATATATTTT,CAWSVKGVGNTIYF,few,NA,TRBJ1-3,14,TRBV30
TGTGCCACCAGAGCCGCCGGGACTAGCGGGAGGGAGCAGTTCTTC,CATRAAGTSGREQFF,NA,TRBD2,TRBJ2-1,15,TRBV24-1
TGTGCCAGTAGTATATCGGGACTAGCGGAAGAGACCCAGTACTTC,CASSISGLAEETQYF,NA,TRBD2,TRBJ2-5,15,TRBV19
TGTGCCAGCAGAGCGACCCAAAACACAGATACGCAGTATTTT,CASRATQNTDTQYF,few,NA,TRBJ2-3,14,TRBV27
TGTGCCAGCAGCTCAGCGGGAGGTGACACCGGGGAGCTGTTTTTT,CASSSAGGDTGELFF,NA,TRBD2,TRBJ2-2,15,TRBV27
TGTGCCACCAGCAGAGGGGAGAGAATAACTGGAAACACCATATATTTT,CATSRGERITGNTIYF,NA,NA,TRBJ1-3,16,TRBV15
TGTGCCAGCAGTTACTCGAGGTTTGGTAGCCCCCAGCATTTT,CASSYSRFGSPQHF,medium-sized,NA,TRBJ1-5,14,TRBV6-6
TGTGCCAGCAGTTTACGCGGGACTCGGTACGAGCAGTACTTC,CASSLRGTRYEQYF,NA,NA,TRBJ2-7,14,TRBV12-3/TRBV12-4
TGTGCCAGCAGTGAATCAATTACGGGGTGGAGGACAGGGACCTACGAGCAGTACTTC,CASSESITGWRTGTYEQYF,NA,TRBD1,TRBJ2-7,19,TRBV2
TGTGCCAGCAGTTACTCGATTGGGGGGACGGAGAACTATGGCTACACCTTC,CASSYSIGGTENYGYTF,few,NA,TRBJ1-2,17,TRBV6-2/TRBV6-3
TGTGCCAGCAGTTTGAAGGACAGGTTATATGGCTACACCTTC,CASSLKDRLYGYTF,NA,TRBD1,TRBJ1-2,14,TRBV12-3/TRBV12-4
TGTGCCAGTAGTGAGCCTGGGGGAGAAAAACTGTTTTTT,CASSEPGGEKLFF,few,NA,TRBJ1-4,13,TRBV19
TGTGCCAGCAGCTATCGGGGACGTAAGGATGAGCAGTTCTTC,CASSYRGRKDEQFF,NA,NA,TRBJ2-1,14,TRBV11-2
TGTGCCAGCAGATTACCTGGGCAGAACACTGAAGCTTTCTTT,CASRLPGQNTEAFF,NA,NA,TRBJ1-1,14,TRBV7-8
TGTGCCAGCAGCGCCAGGGATACCTATGGCTACACCTTC,CASSARDTYGYTF,NA,NA,TRBJ1-2,13,TRBV6-2/TRBV6-3
TGTGCCAGCAGTTTAGACAGCTCTGGAAACACCATATATTTT,CASSLDSSGNTIYF,few,NA,TRBJ1-3,14,TRBV12-3/TRBV12-4
TGTGCCAGCAGCTTTCAGGGAGTTGGTGAAGCTTTCTTT,CASSFQGVGEAFF,many,NA,TRBJ1-1,13,TRBV11-3
TGCAGTGCTAGTCCACTAGAGGTGGGCGAGCAGTACTTC,CSASPLEVGEQYF,NA,NA,TRBJ2-7,13,TRBV20-1
TGTGCCAGCAGTGCCCGGAGGGGGGAAGGCTACACCTTC,CASSARRGEGYTF,NA,NA,TRBJ1-2,13,TRBV2
TGTGCCAGCAGTTTGGCAGCCGGGACACCCCTCCACTTT,CASSLAAGTPLHF,medium-sized,NA,TRBJ1-6,13,TRBV12-3/TRBV12-4